This TCR beta chain was recovered during a study of cytomegalovirus exposure and HLA in healthy donors. Whole-study context: Genetic ancestry analysis placed about 76% of the 300 to 400 donors that were genotyped in the Caucasian-associated cluster. Study results and caveats: In a later analysis, about 17,000 TCR beta sequences were associated with HLA alleles at 0.05 false discovery rate. According to the study, 150 to 200 TCR beta chains were cytomegalovirus-associated. Most TCR sequences were uncommon, yet certain public TCRs appeared in many donors.

It was with 60 Vbeta and 13 Jbeta primers that the PCR ran. Using immunoSEQ multiplex PCR, the repertoire was profiled, and TCRdb retains in-frame clones only, with some absent. Of about 160,000 clones detected, approximately 70% appear once; the ten largest clones hold approximately 7.1%. CDR1 is LGHNA and CDR2 is YNFKEQ in the germline V gene. The CDR3 length is 15 residues. Trimming removed 1 base at V and 5 bases at J, with 14 bases between. This clone was observed a handful of times. Its cognate antigen is unknown. The rearrangement joins TRBV4-2 to TRBJ2-5; TRBD2 might be the D (6 bases). The sequenced material came from PBMCs. This TCR came from a middle-aged man in good health and CMV-seropositive. The CDR3 nucleotides are TGTGCCAGCAGCCAAGCCCCCAGGGAGGTGGAGACCCAGTACTTC. Translated: CASSQAPREVETQYF.